This record concerns one T cell receptor (beta chain) sequence. The data are from a study of T cell changes during pregnancy in multiple sclerosis. The CDR3 runs 14 residues. The V and J ends lost 5 bases and 6 bases, in that order; junction bases with no gene match: 2. The germline CDR1 and CDR2 sequences are GTSNPN and SVGIG (reference sequence). The table came from immunoSEQ multiplex PCR; TCRdb's copy has only in-frame clones and leaves some out. The table records roughly 90,000 clones, approximately 94% of them present only once. The rearrangement joins TRBV30 to TRBJ2-3, with TRBD2 matching over 16 bases. This sequence was found in a female donor with multiple sclerosis, enrolled in a pregnancy study. The input for sequencing was peripheral blood, taken in the third trimester of pregnancy. CDR3 nucleotides: TGTGCCTGGGGGGGACTAGCGGGAGGGGATACGCAGTATTTT. Translated, it gives CAWGGLAGGDTQYF.